Listed below are T cell receptor beta chains from one sample, sequenced in a study of T cell responses to AZD1222 COVID-19 vaccine. Clones were read by immunoSEQ multiplex PCR, and TCRdb kept only the in-frame ones, dropping some. The sample shows some 97,000 clones, about 83% of them seen only once. Sequencing used peripheral blood, obtained on day 0 of AZD1222 vaccination. The receptor set was obtained from an adult in good health. The CDR3 runs from the conserved cysteine through the conserved F or W. The D gene is left open where the match is weak. Expanded clones are given a class, and other clones once, few, many or no size at all.

J: TRBJ1-2; V: TRBV18; size: .; D: .; DNA: TGTGCCAGCTCACCTTGGGTGGGTGGTAATGGCTACACCTTC; CDR3: CASSPWVGGNGYTF
J: TRBJ1-1; V: TRBV6-2/TRBV6-3; size: .; D: .; DNA: TGTGCCAGCAGCCCCACGGACAGTGTGAACACTGAAGCTTTCTTT; CDR3: CASSPTDSVNTEAFF
J: TRBJ1-2; V: TRBV6-1; size: once; D: .; DNA: TGTGCCAGCAGTGAATCTTGGGGCTCACGTTTCTATGGCTACACCTTC; CDR3: CASSESWGSRFYGYTF
J: TRBJ2-5; V: TRBV6-5; size: .; D: .; DNA: TGTGCCAGCAGTTACTCTTTGGAGACCCAGTACTTC; CDR3: CASSYSLETQYF
J: TRBJ2-3; V: TRBV19; size: .; D: .; DNA: TGTGCCAGTAGTACCCTCCGGGACACAGATACGCAGTATTTT; CDR3: CASSTLRDTDTQYF
J: TRBJ2-3; V: TRBV9; size: once; D: .; DNA: TGTGCCAGCAGCGTTGACAGCGCCAGCTTCGATACGCAGTATTTT; CDR3: CASSVDSASFDTQYF
J: TRBJ2-7; V: TRBV11-2; size: few; D: .; DNA: TGTGCCAGCAGCTTTTCGTTTTCGGGCGAACACCCCTACGAGCAGTACTTC; CDR3: CASSFSFSGEHPYEQYF
J: TRBJ2-1; V: TRBV10-3; size: .; D: .; DNA: TGTGCCATCAGAGCCTACAATGAGCAGTTCTTC; CDR3: CAIRAYNEQFF
J: TRBJ1-4; V: TRBV6-5; size: .; D: .; DNA: TGTGCCAGCAGTTACTCCGCGGGGGAGGAAAAACTGTTTTTT; CDR3: CASSYSAGEEKLFF
J: TRBJ2-1; V: TRBV5-8; size: .; D: TRBD2; DNA: TGTGCCAGCAGCTTAGGACTAGCGGAATACAATGAGCAGTTCTTC; CDR3: CASSLGLAEYNEQFF
J: TRBJ1-1; V: TRBV7-8; size: .; D: TRBD1; DNA: TGTGCCAGCAGCCGAGAGGGGACAGGGGGCTACGGGACTGAAGCTTTCTTT; CDR3: CASSREGTGGYGTEAFF
J: TRBJ2-3; V: TRBV7-9; size: .; D: .; DNA: TGTGCCAGCAGCCCCCAAGATACGCAGTATTTT; CDR3: CASSPQDTQYF
J: TRBJ2-1; V: TRBV7-8; size: .; D: TRBD1; DNA: TGTGCCAGCAGCTTAGAGGGACAGACGAGCAATGAGCAGTTCTTC; CDR3: CASSLEGQTSNEQFF
J: TRBJ1-5; V: TRBV6-5; size: .; D: .; DNA: TGTGCCAGCAGTTACTCACAGGGCAATCAGCCCCAGCATTTT; CDR3: CASSYSQGNQPQHF